This T cell receptor beta chain was sequenced during a study of blood T cell repertoires in COVID-19. Germline loops: CDR1 ENHRY, CDR2 SYGVKD. The CDR3 runs to 15 residues. Trimming removed 1 base at V and 4 bases at J, with 13 bases between. This clone appeared a single time. Original analysis: Estimated nucleated cell counts came from reference gene primer amplification. Clones were sequenced by immunoSEQ multiplex PCR, and TCRdb holds only the in-frame ones, with some missing. V, J and clone size are those of that table, while D and trimming were read from the DNA. The sample lists approximately 200,000 clones, 80% to 90% occurring once.

The specimen was peripheral blood. The chain links TRBV10-3 to TRBJ1-2; D might be TRBD1 (5 bases). The receptor's source is a man in his fifties or sixties who had recovered from COVID-19. This CDR3 is CAISELEGVVYGYTF. The CDR3 DNA sequence: TGTGCCATCAGTGAGTTGGAAGGGGTGGTCTATGGCTACACCTTC.